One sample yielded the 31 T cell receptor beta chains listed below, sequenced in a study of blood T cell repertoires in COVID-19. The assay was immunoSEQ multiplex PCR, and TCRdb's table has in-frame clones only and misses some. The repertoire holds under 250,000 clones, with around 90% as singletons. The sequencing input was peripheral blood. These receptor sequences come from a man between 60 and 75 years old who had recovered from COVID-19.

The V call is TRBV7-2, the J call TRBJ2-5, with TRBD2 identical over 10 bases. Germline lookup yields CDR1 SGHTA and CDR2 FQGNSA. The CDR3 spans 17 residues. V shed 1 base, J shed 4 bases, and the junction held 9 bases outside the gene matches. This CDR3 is CASSLGASGGVPETQYF. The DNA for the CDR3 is TGTGCCAGCAGCTTAGGGGCTAGCGGGGGAGTCCCAGAGACCCAGTACTTC. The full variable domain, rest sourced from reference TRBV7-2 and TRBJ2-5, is GAGVSQSPSNKVTEKGKDVELRCDPISGHTALYWYRQSLGQGLEFLIYFQGNSAPDKSGLPSDRFSAERTGGSVSTLTIQRTQQEDSAVYLCASSLGASGGVPETQYFGPGTRLLVL.

The CDR3 is CASSVAPTGIGNTIYF. The CDR3 DNA reads TGTGCCAGCAGCGTAGCTCCCACGGGAATCGGAAACACCATATATTTT. The gene calls are TRBV9 and TRBJ1-3; D not certain. The germline V and J ends were trimmed by 0 bases and 4 bases, with 14 bases remaining between them. Germline CDR1 and CDR2: SGDLS and YYNGEE. The CDR3 extends over 16 amino acids. Looking up the rest from reference TRBV9 and TRBJ1-3 gives the full variable domain: DSGVTQTPKHLITATGQRVTLRCSPRSGDLSVYWYQQSLDQGLQFLIQYYNGEERAKGNILERFSAQQFPDLHSELNLSSLELGDSALYFCASSVAPTGIGNTIYFGEGSWLTVV.

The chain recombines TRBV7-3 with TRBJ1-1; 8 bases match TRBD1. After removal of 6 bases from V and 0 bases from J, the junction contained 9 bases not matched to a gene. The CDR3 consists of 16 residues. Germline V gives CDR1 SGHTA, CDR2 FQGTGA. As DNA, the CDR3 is TGTGCCAGCAGTCCCGACAGGGGAAGAATGAACACTGAAGCTTTCTTT. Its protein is CASSPDRGRMNTEAFF.

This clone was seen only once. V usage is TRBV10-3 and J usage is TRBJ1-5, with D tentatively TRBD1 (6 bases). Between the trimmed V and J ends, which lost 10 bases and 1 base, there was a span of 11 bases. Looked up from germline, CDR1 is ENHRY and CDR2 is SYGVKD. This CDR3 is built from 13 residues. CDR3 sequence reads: CATTGESNQPQHF. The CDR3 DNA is TGTGCCACGACAGGCGAGAGCAATCAGCCCCAGCATTTT.

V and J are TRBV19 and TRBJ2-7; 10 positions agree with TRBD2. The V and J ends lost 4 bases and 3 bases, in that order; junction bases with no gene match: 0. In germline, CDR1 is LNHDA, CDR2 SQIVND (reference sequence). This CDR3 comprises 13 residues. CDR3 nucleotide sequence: TGTGCCAGTAGTACTAGCGGGAGCTACGAGCAGTACTTC. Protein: CASSTSGSYEQYF.

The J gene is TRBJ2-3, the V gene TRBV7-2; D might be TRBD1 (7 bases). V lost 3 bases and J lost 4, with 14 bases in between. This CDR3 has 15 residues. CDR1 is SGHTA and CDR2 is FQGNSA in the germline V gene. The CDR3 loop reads CASSLGRGVADTQYF. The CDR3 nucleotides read TGTGCCAGCAGCTTGGGCAGGGGGGTTGCAGATACGCAGTATTTT.

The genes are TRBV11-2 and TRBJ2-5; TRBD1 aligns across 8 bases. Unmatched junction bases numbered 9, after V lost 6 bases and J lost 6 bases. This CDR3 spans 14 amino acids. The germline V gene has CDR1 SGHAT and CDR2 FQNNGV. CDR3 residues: CASSSADRGKTQYF. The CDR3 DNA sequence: TGTGCCAGCAGTTCGGCTGACAGGGGAAAGACCCAGTACTTC.

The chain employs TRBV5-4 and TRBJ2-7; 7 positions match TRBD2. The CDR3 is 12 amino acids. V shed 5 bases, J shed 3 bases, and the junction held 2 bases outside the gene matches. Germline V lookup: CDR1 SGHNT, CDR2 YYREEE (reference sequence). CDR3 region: CASRKRGYEQYF. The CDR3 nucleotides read TGTGCCAGCAGGAAGCGGGGCTACGAGCAGTACTTC.

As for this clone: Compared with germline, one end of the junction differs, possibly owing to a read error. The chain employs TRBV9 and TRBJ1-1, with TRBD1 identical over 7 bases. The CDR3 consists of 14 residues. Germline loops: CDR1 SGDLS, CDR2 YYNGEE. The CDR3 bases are TGTGCCAGCAGCCCATCGACAGGGAACAGTGAAGCTTTCTTT. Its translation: CASSPSTGNSEAFF. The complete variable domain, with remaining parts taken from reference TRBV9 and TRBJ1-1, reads DSGVTQTPKHLITATGQRVTLRCSPRSGDLSVYWYQQSLDQGLQFLIQYYNGEERAKGNILERFSAQQFPDLHSELNLSSLELGDSALYFCASSPSTGNSEAFFGQGTRLTVV.

The CDR3 sequence is CASARDRVFRRQFF. The CDR3, as DNA: TGTGCCAGCGCCCGGGACAGGGTATTCCGGAGGCAGTTCTTC. The chain uses TRBV6-5 and TRBJ2-1; TRBD1 agrees at 9 bases. The CDR3 runs 14 residues. V shed 8 bases and J 12 bases; nucleotides not matched to a gene: 14. Germline lookup yields CDR1 MNHEY and CDR2 SVGAGI.

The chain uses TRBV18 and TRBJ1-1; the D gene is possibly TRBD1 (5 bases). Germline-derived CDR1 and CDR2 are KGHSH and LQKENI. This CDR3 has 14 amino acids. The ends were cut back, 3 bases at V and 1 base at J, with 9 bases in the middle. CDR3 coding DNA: TGTGCCAGCTCACCCGCGGGGGGGAACACTGAAGCTTTCTTT. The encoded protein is CASSPAGGNTEAFF.

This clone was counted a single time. CDR3 nucleotide sequence: TGTGCCAGTAGTATAGAGGGGGGGGGTAGCAATCAGCCCCAGCATTTT. Translated: CASSIEGGGSNQPQHF. The chain is built from TRBV19 and TRBJ1-5; D is possibly TRBD1 (5 bases). Germline V gene data show CDR1 as LNHDA and CDR2 as SQIVND (reference sequence). The V end lost 0 bases, the J end lost 0 bases, and 9 bases lay between the germline ends. This CDR3 contains 16 residues.

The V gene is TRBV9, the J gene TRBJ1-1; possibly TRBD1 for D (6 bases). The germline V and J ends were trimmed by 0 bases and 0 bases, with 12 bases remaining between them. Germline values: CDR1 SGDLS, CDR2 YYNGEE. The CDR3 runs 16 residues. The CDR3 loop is CASSVAGGGLNTEAFF. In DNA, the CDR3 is TGTGCCAGCAGCGTAGCTGGGGGGGGCCTGAACACTGAAGCTTTCTTT.

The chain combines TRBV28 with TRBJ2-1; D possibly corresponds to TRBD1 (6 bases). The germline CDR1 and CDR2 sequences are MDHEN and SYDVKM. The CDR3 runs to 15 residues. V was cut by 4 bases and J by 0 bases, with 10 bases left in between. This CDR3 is CASSSTGSSYNEQFF. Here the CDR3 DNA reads TGTGCCAGCAGTTCCACAGGGAGCTCCTACAATGAGCAGTTCTTC. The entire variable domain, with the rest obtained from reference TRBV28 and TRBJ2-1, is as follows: DVKVTQSSRYLVKRTGEKVFLECVQDMDHENMFWYRQDPGLGLRLIYFSYDVKMKEKGDIPEGYSVSREKKERFSLILESASTNQTSMYLCASSSTGSSYNEQFFGPGTRLTVL.

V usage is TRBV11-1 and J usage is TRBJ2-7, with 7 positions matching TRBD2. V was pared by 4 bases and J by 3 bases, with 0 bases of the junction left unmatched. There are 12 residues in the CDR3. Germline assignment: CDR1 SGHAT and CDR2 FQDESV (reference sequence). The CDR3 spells CASSWEGYEQYF. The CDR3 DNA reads TGTGCCAGCAGCTGGGAGGGCTACGAGCAGTACTTC.

The CDR3 DNA follows: TGTGCCAGCAGCCAAGTTCACGGGGAGCACTCACCCCTCCACTTT. This sequence encodes CASSQVHGEHSPLHF. This chain uses TRBV3-1 (or the pseudogene TRBV3-2) with TRBJ1-6, with no clear D. The CDR3 spans 15 residues. The germline gives CDR1 LGHDT, CDR2 YNNKEL (reference sequence). V dropped 1 base and J dropped 10 bases, with 14 bases sitting between them.

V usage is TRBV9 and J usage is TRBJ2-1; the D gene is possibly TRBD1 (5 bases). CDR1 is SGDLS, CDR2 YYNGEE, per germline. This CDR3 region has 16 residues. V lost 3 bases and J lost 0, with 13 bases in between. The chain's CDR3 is CASSARSGASYNEQFF. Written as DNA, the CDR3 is TGTGCCAGCAGCGCTAGATCTGGGGCCTCCTACAATGAGCAGTTCTTC.

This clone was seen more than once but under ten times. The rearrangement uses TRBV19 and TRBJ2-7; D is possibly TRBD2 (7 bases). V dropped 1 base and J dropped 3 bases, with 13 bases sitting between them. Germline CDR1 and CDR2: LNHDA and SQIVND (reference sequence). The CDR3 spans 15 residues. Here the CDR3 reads CASSIGGGHVYEQYF. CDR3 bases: TGTGCCAGTAGTATAGGGGGGGGGCACGTCTACGAGCAGTACTTC.

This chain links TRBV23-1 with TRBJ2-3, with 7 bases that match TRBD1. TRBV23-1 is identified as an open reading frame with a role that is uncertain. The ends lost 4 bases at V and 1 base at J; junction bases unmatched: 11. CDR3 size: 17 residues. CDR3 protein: CASSLFPRDRGTDTQYF. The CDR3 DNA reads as TGCGCCAGCAGTCTATTTCCCCGGGACAGAGGCACAGATACGCAGTATTTT.

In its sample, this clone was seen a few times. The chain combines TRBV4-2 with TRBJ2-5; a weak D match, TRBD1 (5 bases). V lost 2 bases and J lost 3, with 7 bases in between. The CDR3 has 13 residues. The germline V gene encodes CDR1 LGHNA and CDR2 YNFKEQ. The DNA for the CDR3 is TGTGCCAGCAGCCAAAGCAGGGAAGAGACCCAGTACTTC. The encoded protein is CASSQSREETQYF.

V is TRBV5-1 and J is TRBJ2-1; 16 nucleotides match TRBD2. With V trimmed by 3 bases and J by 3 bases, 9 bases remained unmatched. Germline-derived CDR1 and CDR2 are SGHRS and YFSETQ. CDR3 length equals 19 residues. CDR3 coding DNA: TGCGCCAGCAGCTCACCGGGACTAGCGGGGGGGCAAGTCTACAATGAGCAGTTCTTC. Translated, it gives CASSSPGLAGGQVYNEQFF. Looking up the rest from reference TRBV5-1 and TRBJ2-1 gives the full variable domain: KAGVTQTPRYLIKTRGQQVTLSCSPISGHRSVSWYQQTPGQGLQFLFEYFSETQRNKGNFPGRFSGRQFSNSRSEMNVSTLELGDSALYLCASSSPGLAGGQVYNEQFFGPGTRLTVL.

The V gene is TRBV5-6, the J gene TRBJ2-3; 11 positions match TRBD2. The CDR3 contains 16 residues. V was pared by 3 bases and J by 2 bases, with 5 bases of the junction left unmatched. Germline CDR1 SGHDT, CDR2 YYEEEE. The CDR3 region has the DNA TGTGCCAGCAGCTCTCGACTAGCGGGGCTCACAGATACGCAGTATTTT. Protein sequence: CASSSRLAGLTDTQYF.

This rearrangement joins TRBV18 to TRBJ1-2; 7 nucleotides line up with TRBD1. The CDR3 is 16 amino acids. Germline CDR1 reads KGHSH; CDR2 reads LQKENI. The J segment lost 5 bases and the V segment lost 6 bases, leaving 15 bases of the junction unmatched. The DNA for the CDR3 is TGTGCCAGCTCCCTCCTACTGGAACAGGGGAAATATGGCTACACCTTC. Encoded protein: CASSLLLEQGKYGYTF.

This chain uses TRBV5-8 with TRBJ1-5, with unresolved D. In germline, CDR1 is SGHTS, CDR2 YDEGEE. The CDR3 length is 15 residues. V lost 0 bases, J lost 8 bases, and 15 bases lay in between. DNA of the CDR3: TGTGCCAGCAGCTTGGGGACGGGGTTTAAAGAGCCCCAGCATTTT. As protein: CASSLGTGFKEPQHF.

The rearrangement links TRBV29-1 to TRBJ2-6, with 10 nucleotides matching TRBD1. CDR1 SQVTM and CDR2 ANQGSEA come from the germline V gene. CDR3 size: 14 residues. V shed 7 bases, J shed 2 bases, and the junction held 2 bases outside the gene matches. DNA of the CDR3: TGCAGCGCCGGACAGGGGGCTGGGGCCAACGTCCTGACTTTC. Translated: CSAGQGAGANVLTF.

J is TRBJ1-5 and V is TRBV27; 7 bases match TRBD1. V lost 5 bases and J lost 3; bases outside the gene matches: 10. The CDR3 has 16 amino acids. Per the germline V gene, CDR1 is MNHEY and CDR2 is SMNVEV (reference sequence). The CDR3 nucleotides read TGTGCCAGCAGTCCCGGCGACAGGGTAAACAATCAGCCCCAGCATTTT. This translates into CASSPGDRVNNQPQHF.

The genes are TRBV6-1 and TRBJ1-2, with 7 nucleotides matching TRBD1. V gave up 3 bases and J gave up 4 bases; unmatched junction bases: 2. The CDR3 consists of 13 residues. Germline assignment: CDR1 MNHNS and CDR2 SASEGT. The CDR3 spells CASSDRGSYGYTF. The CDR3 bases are TGTGCCAGCAGTGACAGGGGGTCCTATGGCTACACCTTC.

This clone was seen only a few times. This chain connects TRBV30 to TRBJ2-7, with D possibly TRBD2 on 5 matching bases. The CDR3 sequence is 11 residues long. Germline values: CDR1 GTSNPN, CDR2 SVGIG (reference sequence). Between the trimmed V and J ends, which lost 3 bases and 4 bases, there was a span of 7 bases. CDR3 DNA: TGTGCCTGGAGAAGGGAGTACGAGCAGTACTTC. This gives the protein CAWRREYEQYF.

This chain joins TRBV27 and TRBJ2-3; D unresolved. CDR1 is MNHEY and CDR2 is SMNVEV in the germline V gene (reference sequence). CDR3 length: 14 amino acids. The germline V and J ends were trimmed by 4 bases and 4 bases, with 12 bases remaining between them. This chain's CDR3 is CASSSPPESDTQYF. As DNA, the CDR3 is TGTGCCAGCAGTTCCCCCCCGGAGTCAGATACGCAGTATTTT.

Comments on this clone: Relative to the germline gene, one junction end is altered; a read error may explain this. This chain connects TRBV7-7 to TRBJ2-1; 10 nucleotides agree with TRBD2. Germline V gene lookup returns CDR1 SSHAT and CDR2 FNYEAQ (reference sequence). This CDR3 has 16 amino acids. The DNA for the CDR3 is TGTGCTAGCAGCTTAGAAGCGGGAGGGACCTACAATGAGCAGTTCTTC. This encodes CASSLEAGGTYNEQFF. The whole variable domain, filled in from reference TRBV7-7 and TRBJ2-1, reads GAGVSQSPRYKVTKRGQDVTLRCDPISSHATLYWYQQALGQGPEFLTYFNYEAQPDKSGLPSDRFSAERPEGSISTLTIQRTEQRDSAMYRCASSLEAGGTYNEQFFGPGTRLTVL.

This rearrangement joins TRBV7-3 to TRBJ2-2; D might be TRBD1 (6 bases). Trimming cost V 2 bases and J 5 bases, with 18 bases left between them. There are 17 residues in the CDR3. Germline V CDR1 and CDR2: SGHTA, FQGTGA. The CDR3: CASSLGGRPLGTGELFF. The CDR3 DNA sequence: TGTGCCAGCAGCTTAGGGGGCCGGCCCCTCGGGACCGGGGAGCTGTTTTTT.